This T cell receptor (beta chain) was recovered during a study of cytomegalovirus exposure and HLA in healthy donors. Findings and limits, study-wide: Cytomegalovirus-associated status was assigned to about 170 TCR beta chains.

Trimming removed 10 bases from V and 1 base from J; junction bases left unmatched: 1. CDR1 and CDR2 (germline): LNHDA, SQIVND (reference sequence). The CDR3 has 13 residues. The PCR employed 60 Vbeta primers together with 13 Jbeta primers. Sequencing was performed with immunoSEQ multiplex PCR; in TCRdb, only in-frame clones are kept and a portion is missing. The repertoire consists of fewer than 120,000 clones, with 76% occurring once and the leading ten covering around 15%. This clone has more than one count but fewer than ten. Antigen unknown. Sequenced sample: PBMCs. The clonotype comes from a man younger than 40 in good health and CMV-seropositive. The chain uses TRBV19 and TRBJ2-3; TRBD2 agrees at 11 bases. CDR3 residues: CATSGGRTDTQYF. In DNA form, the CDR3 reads TGTGCCACTAGCGGGGGGCGCACAGATACGCAGTATTTT.